Below are 30 T cell receptor beta chains sequenced from a single sample in a study of T cells in Graves' hyperthyroidism and ophthalmopathy. The source material, RNA transcripts, was used to amplify TCR beta CDR3 regions. In the first-round RT-PCR of the TCR CDR3, the HTBI primer set was used. Via MiXCR, TCRdb re-called the multiplex PCR reads, giving one row per CDR3 protein. Among about 370,000 distinct CDR3 sequences listed, roughly 15% were seen once. The sample consisted of blood. These receptors were obtained from a woman in her sixties or seventies with Graves' ophthalmopathy.

This clonotype was seen a handful of times. This chain uses TRBV18 with TRBJ2-2; TRBD1 or TRBD2 may be the D gene (6 bases each). This CDR3 spans 15 amino acids. CDR1 and CDR2 from the germline V gene are KGHSH and LQKENI. V was cut by 1 base and J by 6 bases, with 12 bases left in between. In nucleotides, the CDR3 is TGTGCCAGCTCACCACAGCCTAGGGGGGCCGGGGAGCTGTTTTTT. Translating gives CASSPQPRGAGELFF.

Only one count was recorded for this clonotype. A much bigger clone sits one base away, suggesting this may be a read error. The chain combines TRBV12-3 or TRBV12-4 with TRBJ2-4, with 10 bases fitting TRBD2. CDR3 length equals 17 residues. In DNA, the CDR3 is TGTGCCAGCAGTCCACAACTAGCGGGGTGGGCCAGAAACATTCAGTACTTC. This codes for CASSPQLAGWARNIQYF.

The V call is TRBV5-6, the J call TRBJ2-4; 8 bases match TRBD2. Germline V gene data show CDR1 as SGHDT and CDR2 as YYEEEE. This CDR3 region has 17 residues. V lost 4 bases to trimming and J lost 0 bases; unmatched junction nucleotides: 9. The chain's CDR3 is CASSHAGTSGAKNIQYF. The CDR3 DNA is TGTGCCAGCAGCCATGCCGGTACTAGCGGAGCCAAAAACATTCAGTACTTC.

This clonotype was detected many times. The chain uses TRBV3-1 and TRBJ2-1, with TRBD2 matching 9 bases. Germline assignment: CDR1 LGHDT and CDR2 YNNKEL (reference sequence). The CDR3 sequence is 13 residues long. V shed 6 bases and J 15 bases; nucleotides not matched to a gene: 12. The CDR3 reads CASRQKTSGARFF. CDR3 DNA sequence: TGTGCCAGCAGGCAAAAGACTAGCGGTGCCCGGTTCTTC.

This chain joins TRBV12-3 or TRBV12-4 and TRBJ2-7; 9 bases map to TRBD1. The CDR3 runs to 13 residues. V shed 6 bases and J 5 bases; nucleotides not matched to a gene: 5. This CDR3 reads CASSRDREDEQYF. CDR3 DNA sequence: TGTGCCAGCAGCCGGGACAGGGAAGACGAGCAGTACTTC.

The chain uses TRBV5-1 and TRBJ1-1; D is possibly TRBD1 (5 bases). The CDR3 runs 14 residues. In germline, CDR1 is SGHRS, CDR2 YFSETQ. Trimming left V 2 bases short and J 7 bases short, with 15 bases between. DNA for the CDR3: TGCGCCAGCAGCTTAACCCGGGACGGACTTGAAGCTTTCTTT. The encoded protein is CASSLTRDGLEAFF. Combining the CDR3 with reference TRBV5-1 and TRBJ1-1 gives the whole variable domain KAGVTQTPRYLIKTRGQQVTLSCSPISGHRSVSWYQQTPGQGLQFLFEYFSETQRNKGNFPGRFSGRQFSNSRSEMNVSTLELGDSALYLCASSLTRDGLEAFFGQGTRLTVV.

This clonotype was recorded at least ten times. The J gene is TRBJ2-1, the V gene TRBV7-8, with D perhaps matching TRBD1 or TRBD2 (5 bases each). CDR1 and CDR2 (germline): SGHVS, FQNEAQ. V lost 5 bases and J 6 bases, leaving 23 bases between the germline ends. The CDR3 has 17 residues. CDR3 in DNA: TGTGCCAGCAGCCCGTGGGGGATCCGGAGTGAGAGCAATGAGCAGTTCTTC. This encodes CASSPWGIRSESNEQFF.

The chain couples TRBV27 to TRBJ2-3; either TRBD1 or TRBD2 may supply D (5 bases each). CDR1 and CDR2 (germline): MNHEY, SMNVEV (reference sequence). This CDR3 region has 13 residues. Trimming left V 6 bases short and J 6 bases short, with 13 bases between. CDR3 in amino acids: CASRPRGGDTQYF. In DNA, the CDR3 is TGTGCCAGCAGGCCTCGTGGGGGTGATACGCAGTATTTT.

The count of this clonotype is one. The chain combines TRBV3-1 with TRBJ1-2; D is possibly TRBD1 (6 bases). This CDR3 has 15 residues. V lost 2 bases to trimming and J lost 1 base, with 11 bases between them. The germline CDR1 and CDR2 sequences are LGHDT and YNNKEL (reference sequence). This CDR3 is CASSQMGHHNYGYTF. CDR3 DNA sequence: TGTGCCAGCAGCCAAATGGGACACCATAACTATGGCTACACCTTC.

This clonotype was recorded a few times. The rearrangement links TRBV20-1 to TRBJ2-3; D possibly corresponds to TRBD1 (6 bases). Germline V gene lookup returns CDR1 DFQATT and CDR2 SNEGSKA (reference sequence). The V end lost 6 bases, the J end lost 6 bases, and 19 bases lay between the germline ends. The CDR3 consists of 14 residues. The CDR3 sequence is CSAPLRTALDTQYF. The CDR3 bases are TGCAGTGCCCCCCTCCGGACAGCCCTTGATACGCAGTATTTT.

This clonotype was counted many times. V and J are TRBV7-6 and TRBJ1-1, with D unclear. Germline values: CDR1 SGHVS, CDR2 FNYEAQ. V shed 6 bases and J shed 1 base, with 9 bases lying between them. The CDR3 is 13 amino acids. The CDR3 DNA is TGTGCCAGCAGGGTCGGGCCGAACACTGAAGCTTTCTTT. Translation gives CASRVGPNTEAFF.

This clonotype has a count of ten or more. The J gene is TRBJ2-5, the V gene TRBV7-2; no definite D call. In germline, CDR1 is SGHTA, CDR2 FQGNSA. The germline V and J ends were trimmed by 2 bases and 5 bases, with 12 bases remaining between them. CDR3 length equals 14 residues. CDR3 DNA sequence: TGTGCCAGCAGCTTACCTAGGAGCTACGAGACCCAGTACTTC. Protein product: CASSLPRSYETQYF.

The chain carries TRBV20-1 and TRBJ1-5; D gene uncertain. CDR3 length: 13 residues. Germline lookup yields CDR1 DFQATT and CDR2 SNEGSKA (reference sequence). V lost 2 bases and J lost 4, with 9 bases in between. CDR3 sequence: CSARRAVNQPQHF. The DNA of the CDR3 is TGCAGTGCTAGAAGGGCCGTAAATCAGCCCCAGCATTTT.

Of note for this clonotype: Possible read error: a much larger clone is one base away. The V gene is TRBV11-2, the J gene TRBJ2-7; tentative D call: TRBD2 (7 bases). The CDR3 is made up of 15 amino acids. Germline values: CDR1 SGHAT, CDR2 FQNNGV. This chain's CDR3 is CAGSLGGQGSYEQYF. Written as DNA, the CDR3 is TGTGCCGGCAGCTTGGGGGGGCAGGGGAGCTACGAGCAGTACTTC.

The CDR3 spells CASSWAGSGANVLTF. CDR3 nucleotides: TGTGCCAGCAGTTGGGCGGGTTCTGGGGCCAACGTCCTGACTTTC. The genes are TRBV28 and TRBJ2-6, with D maybe TRBD2 (5 bases). This CDR3 is 15 amino acids long. Looked up from germline, CDR1 is MDHEN and CDR2 is SYDVKM. V was trimmed by 4 bases and J by 1 base, leaving 8 bases between them.

In this sample, this clonotype turned up many times. The chain is built from TRBV6-1 and TRBJ1-5; 7 positions match TRBD1. The V and J ends lost 7 bases and 7 bases, in that order; junction bases with no gene match: 10. This CDR3 is built from 14 residues. Germline CDR1 MNHNS, CDR2 SASEGT. The CDR3 sequence: CASITLQGSQPQHF. The CDR3 region has the DNA TGTGCCAGCATTACCTTACAGGGGAGCCAGCCCCAGCATTTT.

The chain uses TRBV19 and TRBJ1-2; a possible D gene is TRBD1 (5 bases). Germline values: CDR1 LNHDA, CDR2 SQIVND (reference sequence). Trimming pared 4 bases from V and 2 bases from J, leaving 17 bases between. CDR3 size: 16 residues. CDR3 coding DNA: TGTGCCAGTAGTACCCGCGGTCTGGGGCGAAACTATGGCTACACCTTC. It is translated as CASSTRGLGRNYGYTF.

This clonotype showed up just a few times. The chain uses TRBV28 and TRBJ1-2; D is ambiguous. Trimming pared 4 bases from V and 2 bases from J, leaving 14 bases between. The CDR3 is made up of 15 amino acids. CDR1 and CDR2 (germline): MDHEN, SYDVKM. CDR3 in amino acids: CASSSHGVGNYGYTF. CDR3 in DNA: TGTGCCAGCAGTTCCCACGGGGTTGGAAACTATGGCTACACCTTC.

This clonotype was observed at least ten times. V usage is TRBV29-1 and J usage is TRBJ2-5; 8 bases agree with TRBD2. Germline-derived CDR1 and CDR2 are SQVTM and ANQGSEA. The CDR3 has 13 residues. V lost 2 bases, J lost 4 bases, and 3 bases stayed unmatched. The CDR3 loop reads CSVETGRGETQYF. CDR3 DNA: TGCAGCGTTGAAACCGGGAGGGGAGAGACCCAGTACTTC.

The rearrangement links TRBV28 to TRBJ1-2; 7 bases align to TRBD1. Per germline, CDR1 MDHEN and CDR2 SYDVKM. V lost 6 bases and J lost 8; bases outside the gene matches: 6. This CDR3 comprises 12 residues. For the CDR3, the DNA is TGTGCCAGCAGACGGGACAGAGAAGGCTACACCTTC. This sequence encodes CASRRDREGYTF.

The sample holds many counts of this clonotype. The CDR3 DNA reads TGTGCCAGCAGCTGGGGGCTAGGGGGAGAGACCCAGTACTTC. Its translation: CASSWGLGGETQYF. This chain connects TRBV5-4 to TRBJ2-5, with D possibly TRBD1 on 6 matching bases. The CDR3 length is 14 residues. V lost 3 bases, J lost 4 bases, and 13 bases lay in between. Germline CDR1 is SGHNT and CDR2 is YYREEE (reference sequence). Drawing the rest from reference TRBV5-4 and TRBJ2-5, the complete variable domain is ETGVTQSPTHLIKTRGQQVTLRCSSQSGHNTVSWYQQALGQGPQFIFQYYREEENGRGNFPPRFSGLQFPNYSSELNVNALELDDSALYLCASSWGLGGETQYFGPGTRLLVL.

The CDR3 is CATSDAAGSSYNEQFF. CDR3 nucleotide sequence: TGTGCCACCAGTGATGCCGCAGGTTCCTCCTACAATGAGCAGTTCTTC. The rearrangement joins TRBV24-1 to TRBJ2-1; D remains unclear. Trimming removed 3 bases at V and 0 bases at J, with 11 bases between. The CDR3 consists of 16 residues. CDR1 KGHDR and CDR2 SFDVKD come from the germline V gene.

In its sample, this clonotype was seen many times. The rearrangement joins TRBV20-1 to TRBJ2-2; TRBD1 aligns across 7 bases. Per the germline V gene, CDR1 is DFQATT and CDR2 is SNEGSKA (reference sequence). V was clipped by 6 bases and J by 4 bases; unmatched bases: 11. This CDR3 is 15 amino acids long. This CDR3 reads CSAPLTGLATGELFF. The CDR3 DNA reads as TGCAGTGCACCTCTGACAGGGCTGGCCACCGGGGAGCTGTTTTTT.

This clonotype was detected many times. The gene calls are TRBV7-8 and TRBJ1-4; 8 bases align to TRBD1. V was pared by 4 bases and J by 10 bases, with 8 bases of the junction left unmatched. Germline CDR1 is SGHVS and CDR2 is FQNEAQ. CDR3 length: 14 amino acids. The DNA of the CDR3 is TGTGCCAGCAGCTCACCAGGGGGCTCCGGAAAACTGTTTTTT. It translates to CASSSPGGSGKLFF.

The CDR3 region has the DNA TGTGCCAGCAGCCCTCGGGACAGGGCGCACACCATATATTTT. Its translation is CASSPRDRAHTIYF. The chain links TRBV9 to TRBJ1-3, with 9 bases that match TRBD1. Trimming at V came to 4 bases and at J to 8 bases, leaving 7 bases not matched to a gene. The CDR3 spans 14 residues. Germline V CDR1 and CDR2: SGDLS, YYNGEE.

The chain recombines TRBV4-1 with TRBJ2-2, with a tentative D call TRBD1 (7 bases). The V end lost 2 bases, the J end lost 6 bases, and 22 bases lay between the germline ends. CDR1 MGHRA and CDR2 YSYEKL come from the germline V gene. CDR3 length: 18 residues. The CDR3: CASSQRGRGLPSPGELFF. DNA for the CDR3: TGCGCCAGCAGCCAAAGGGGGCGCGGACTACCGAGCCCCGGGGAGCTGTTTTTT.

The V call is TRBV5-1, the J call TRBJ2-7, with 11 bases that match TRBD1. Per germline, CDR1 SGHRS and CDR2 YFSETQ. V lost 4 bases to trimming and J lost 6 bases; unmatched junction nucleotides: 3. The CDR3 consists of 13 residues. This chain's CDR3 is CASSVGTGGEQYF. CDR3 nucleotides: TGCGCCAGCAGCGTTGGGACAGGGGGCGAGCAGTACTTC. The variable domain in full, completed from reference TRBV5-1 and TRBJ2-7, reads KAGVTQTPRYLIKTRGQQVTLSCSPISGHRSVSWYQQTPGQGLQFLFEYFSETQRNKGNFPGRFSGRQFSNSRSEMNVSTLELGDSALYLCASSVGTGGEQYFGPGTRLTVT.

This clonotype was counted between two and nine times. V usage is TRBV28 and J usage is TRBJ2-5; 12 bases agree with TRBD2. The CDR3 covers 16 residues. The V gene end was trimmed by 7 bases and the J gene end by 5 bases; junction bases not matched to a gene: 11. Germline V gene lookup returns CDR1 MDHEN and CDR2 SYDVKM. The CDR3, as DNA: TGTGCCAGCACCCAACGACTAGCGGGAGTGGGGGAGACCCAGTACTTC. Translation gives CASTQRLAGVGETQYF.

This clonotype has at least ten counts. This chain joins TRBV6-5 and TRBJ2-7, with D perhaps matching TRBD2 (7 bases). V dropped 2 bases and J dropped 5 bases, with 16 bases sitting between them. Germline CDR1 and CDR2: MNHEY and SVGAGI. This CDR3 is built from 15 residues. The CDR3 DNA reads TGTGCCAGCAGTTACCGGGACGGGGGGCTCCACGAGCAGTACTTC. Amino acids: CASSYRDGGLHEQYF.

This clonotype was counted ten times or more. The gene calls are TRBV30 and TRBJ2-1, with D perhaps TRBD2 (5 bases). The CDR3 totals 15 residues. V lost 3 bases and J 2 bases, leaving 14 bases between the germline ends. Germline V gives CDR1 GTSNPN, CDR2 SVGIG (reference sequence). This CDR3 is CAWSANRGTYNEQFF. For the CDR3, the DNA is TGTGCCTGGAGCGCTAACCGGGGAACCTACAATGAGCAGTTCTTC.